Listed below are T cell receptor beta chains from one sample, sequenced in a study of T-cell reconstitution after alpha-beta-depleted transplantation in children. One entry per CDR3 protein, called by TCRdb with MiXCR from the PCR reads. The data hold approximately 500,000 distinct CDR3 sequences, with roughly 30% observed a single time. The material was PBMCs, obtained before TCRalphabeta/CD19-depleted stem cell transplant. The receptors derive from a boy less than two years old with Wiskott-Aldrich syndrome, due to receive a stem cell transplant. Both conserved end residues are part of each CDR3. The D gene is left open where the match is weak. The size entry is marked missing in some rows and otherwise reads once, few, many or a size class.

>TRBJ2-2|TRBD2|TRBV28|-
TGTGCCAGCAGTTTTGGCGGGAGAACCACCGGGGAGCTGTTTTTT
CASSFGGRTTGELFF
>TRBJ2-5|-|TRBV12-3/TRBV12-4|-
TGTGCCAGCGGCGTTAGGGATGAGACCCAGTACTTC
CASGVRDETQYF
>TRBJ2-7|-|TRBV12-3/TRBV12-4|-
TGTGCCAGCAGTCGGGGTAGCGTTACCTACGAGCAGTACTTC
CASSRGSVTYEQYF
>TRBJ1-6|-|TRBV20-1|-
TGCAGTGCTAGAGATCCGAGTGATTCACCCCTCCACTTT
CSARDPSDSPLHF
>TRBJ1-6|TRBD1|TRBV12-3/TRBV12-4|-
TGTGCCAGCAGTCTGAGACAGGGAGAGGATTCACCCCTCCACTTT
CASSLRQGEDSPLHF
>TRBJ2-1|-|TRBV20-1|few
TGCAGTGCCTCGAGCGTGACGACCGGCGAGCAGTTCTTC
CSASSVTTGEQFF
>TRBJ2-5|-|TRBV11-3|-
TGTGCCAGCAGCTTAGGCGCTGGGTTTGAGACCCAGTACTTC
CASSLGAGFETQYF
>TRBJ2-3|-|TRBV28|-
TGTGCCAGCAGTTTCAACGGTCGCACAGATACGCAGTATTTT
CASSFNGRTDTQYF
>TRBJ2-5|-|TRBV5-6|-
TGTGCCAGCGCCTGGAGGGAGGAGACCCAGTACTTC
CASAWREETQYF
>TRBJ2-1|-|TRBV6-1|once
TGTGCCAGCACAAGAGACAGATACAATGAGCAGTTCTTC
CASTRDRYNEQFF
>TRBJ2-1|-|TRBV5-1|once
TGCGCCAGCAGCTTCGGACAGACCCAACCCTACAATGAGCAGTTCTTC
CASSFGQTQPYNEQFF
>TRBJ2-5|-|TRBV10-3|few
TGTGCCATCAGTGAACACGCACAAGAGACCCAGTACTTC
CAISEHAQETQYF
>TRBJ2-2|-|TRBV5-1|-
TGCGCCAGCAGCGTGGGCCTCTCTGGGGAGCTGTTTTTT
CASSVGLSGELFF
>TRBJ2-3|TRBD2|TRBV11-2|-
TGTGCCAGCAGCGGGCCCGGGACTAGCGGGAGAAGGTCAGATACGCAGTATTTT
CASSGPGTSGRRSDTQYF
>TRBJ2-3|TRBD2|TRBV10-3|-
TGTGCCGGCGGGACTAGCGGCACAGATACGCAGTATTTT
CAGGTSGTDTQYF
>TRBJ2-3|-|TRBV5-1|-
TGCGCCAGCAGCCGACAGCCGGGAGATACGCAGTATTTT
CASSRQPGDTQYF
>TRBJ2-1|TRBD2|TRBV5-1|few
TGCGCCAGCAGCTCGTCTCCTAGCGGGAGGGCCTACAATGAGCAGTTCTTC
CASSSSPSGRAYNEQFF
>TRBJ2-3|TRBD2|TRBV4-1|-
TGCGCCAGCAGCCAACTAGCGGGGGCAGATACGCAGTATTTT
CASSQLAGADTQYF
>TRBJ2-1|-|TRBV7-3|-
TGTGCCAGCAGCTCGACTAGATTGGATGAGCAGTTCTTC
CASSSTRLDEQFF
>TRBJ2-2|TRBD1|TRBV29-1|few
TGCAGCGTTGGGAGGACAGGTCAAACCGGGGAGCTGTTTTTT
CSVGRTGQTGELFF
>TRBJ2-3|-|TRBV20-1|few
TGCAGTACAAATGGGCTAGCTGGGGTCACAGATACGCAGTATTTT
CSTNGLAGVTDTQYF
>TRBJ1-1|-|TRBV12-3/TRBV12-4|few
TGTGCCAGCAGTTGGGCGGGCCCCGTCACTGAAGCTTTCTTT
CASSWAGPVTEAFF
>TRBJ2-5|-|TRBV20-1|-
TGCAGTGCCAGCTTGGGGCTGCGGGAGACCCAGTACTTC
CSASLGLRETQYF
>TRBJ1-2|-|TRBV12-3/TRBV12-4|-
TGTGCCAGCAGTTTTGCAGGGCAGAACTATGGCTACACCTTC
CASSFAGQNYGYTF
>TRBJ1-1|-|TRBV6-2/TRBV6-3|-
TGTGCCAGCAGTTACTCTCCGGGGACTGAAGCTTTCTTT
CASSYSPGTEAFF
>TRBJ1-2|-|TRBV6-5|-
TGTGCCAGCAGTTACGGGGGGTCCTATGGCTACACCTTC
CASSYGGSYGYTF
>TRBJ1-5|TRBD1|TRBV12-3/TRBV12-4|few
TGTGCCAGCAGTTTTGAGGGACAGACATATAGCAATCAGCCCCAGCATTTT
CASSFEGQTYSNQPQHF
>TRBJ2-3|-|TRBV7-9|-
TGTGCCAGCAGCTTAAAGAACGCAGATACGCAGTATTTT
CASSLKNADTQYF
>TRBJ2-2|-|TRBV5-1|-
TGCGCCAGCAGCTTGTGGCCTACAACCGGGGAGCTGTTTTTT
CASSLWPTTGELFF
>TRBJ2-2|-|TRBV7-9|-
TGTGCCAGCACCAAGGGCACAGGGAACACCGGGGAGCTGTTTTTT
CASTKGTGNTGELFF
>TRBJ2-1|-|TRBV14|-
TGTGCCAGCATTATAGACATCCCCAATGAGCAGTTCTTC
CASIIDIPNEQFF
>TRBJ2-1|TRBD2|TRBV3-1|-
TGTGCCAGCAGCCTACCGGGACTAGCTAGCGATGAGCAGTTCTTC
CASSLPGLASDEQFF
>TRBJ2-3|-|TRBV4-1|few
TGCGCCAGCACCTTTGGGCAGGGTGGCACAGATACGCAGTATTTT
CASTFGQGGTDTQYF
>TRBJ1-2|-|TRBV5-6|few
TGTGCCAGCAGTCCTCAATCCGGGACCCTCTATGGCTACACCTTC
CASSPQSGTLYGYTF
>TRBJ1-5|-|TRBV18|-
TGTGCCAGCTCACCATGGGTCAGCAATCAGCCCCAGCATTTT
CASSPWVSNQPQHF
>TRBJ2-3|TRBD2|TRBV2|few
TGTGCCAGCAGTGAAGGCATAGCGGGAGTTCCCCCAGATACGCAGTATTTT
CASSEGIAGVPPDTQYF
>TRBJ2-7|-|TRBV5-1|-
TGCGCCAGCAGCGTATCAGGGTTGGAGCAGTACTTC
CASSVSGLEQYF
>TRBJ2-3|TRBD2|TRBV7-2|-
TGTGCCAGCAGCTTAGCTGTAGCGGGAGGGGGATCGGATACGCAGTATTTT
CASSLAVAGGGSDTQYF
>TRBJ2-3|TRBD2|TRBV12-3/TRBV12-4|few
TGTGCCAGCAGATTACCCATAGCGGGAGGGGCAGATACGCAGTATTTT
CASRLPIAGGADTQYF
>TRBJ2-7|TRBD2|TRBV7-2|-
TGTGCCAGCAGCTTAGCGCTCGAGGGAGGGAGCCACGAGCAGTACTTC
CASSLALEGGSHEQYF
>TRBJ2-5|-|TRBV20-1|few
TGCAGGGCCCAGCGAGATCAAGAGACCCAGTACTTC
CRAQRDQETQYF
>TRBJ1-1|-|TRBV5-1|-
TGCGCCAGCAGCTTGGCAGGGATCGGCTCTGAAGCTTTCTTT
CASSLAGIGSEAFF
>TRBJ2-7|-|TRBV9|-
TGTGCCAGCAGCGTAGCCGTCTGGGGATACGAGCAGTACTTC
CASSVAVWGYEQYF
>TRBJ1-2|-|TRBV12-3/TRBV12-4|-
TGTGCCAGCAGCACTACAGGGAACTATGGCTACACCTTC
CASSTTGNYGYTF
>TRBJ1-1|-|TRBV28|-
TGTGCCAGCAGCCAAATTTCCACTGAAGCTTTCTTT
CASSQISTEAFF
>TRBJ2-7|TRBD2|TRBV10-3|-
TGTGCCATCTCGGGAGGGTCGGTATACGAGCAGTACTTC
CAISGGSVYEQYF
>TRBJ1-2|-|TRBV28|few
TGTGCCAGCAGCCGCGCAGGGACCTATGGCTACACCTTC
CASSRAGTYGYTF
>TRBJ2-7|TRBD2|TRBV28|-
TGTGCCAGCAGCCATAGCGGGAGGGAGATCGAGCAGTACTTC
CASSHSGREIEQYF
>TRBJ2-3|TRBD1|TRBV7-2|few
TGTGCCAGCAGCCCGGGGACCAGGGGGCTTACAGATACGCAGTATTTT
CASSPGTRGLTDTQYF
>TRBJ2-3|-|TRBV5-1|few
TGCGCCAGCAGACTGGAAAGCACAGATACGCAGTATTTT
CASRLESTDTQYF
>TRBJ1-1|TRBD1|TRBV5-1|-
TGCGCCAGCAAGTCCTCGACAGGGGCGAGAACTGAAGCTTTCTTT
CASKSSTGARTEAFF
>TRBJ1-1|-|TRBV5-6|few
TGTGCCAGCAGCTTGTGGAACAGGGAAATTGAAGCTTTCTTT
CASSLWNREIEAFF
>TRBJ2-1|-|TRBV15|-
TGTGCCACCAGCAGCCGGGACAACCTTTTTAATGAGCAGTTCTTC
CATSSRDNLFNEQFF
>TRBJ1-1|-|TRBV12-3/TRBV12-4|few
TGTGCCAGCAGTGGTGACAGCAATGAAGCTTTCTTT
CASSGDSNEAFF
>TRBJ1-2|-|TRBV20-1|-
TGCAGTGCTGCCGGGTATCCGGGCATCAGAGCCTCCTATGGCTACACCTTC
CSAAGYPGIRASYGYTF